This T cell receptor beta chain was sequenced in a study of T cells after yellow fever vaccination. Notes on this clonotype: Since a much larger clone is just one base distant, this may be a read error.

TCRdb re-called the 5' RACE reads through MiXCR, storing one row per CDR3 protein. This sample yields 96,000 or so distinct CDR3 sequences, of which more than 7.5% are seen a single time; around 17% belongs to the top ten. The sequence was obtained from a man between 18 and 35 years old who received the YFV17D yellow fever vaccine. Sequencing was performed on CD8+ T cells not binding an NS4B(214-222) dextramer, sorted from PBMCs, taken roughly 15 days after the first yellow fever vaccination.

The CDR3: CASSLFGQGNEQFF. Written as DNA, the CDR3 is TGCGCCAGCAGCCTTTTCGGCCAGGGCAATGAGCAGTTCTTC. The V and J genes are TRBV5-1 and TRBJ2-1; maybe TRBD1 (5 bases). CDR3 length: 14 amino acids. The germline V gene has CDR1 SGHRS and CDR2 YFSETQ. The ends were cut back, 4 bases at V and 6 bases at J, with 14 bases in the middle. Using reference TRBV5-1 and TRBJ2-1 for the parts outside the CDR3, the full variable domain is KAGVTQTPRYLIKTRGQQVTLSCSPISGHRSVSWYQQTPGQGLQFLFEYFSETQRNKGNFPGRFSGRQFSNSRSEMNVSTLELGDSALYLCASSLFGQGNEQFFGPGTRLTVL.